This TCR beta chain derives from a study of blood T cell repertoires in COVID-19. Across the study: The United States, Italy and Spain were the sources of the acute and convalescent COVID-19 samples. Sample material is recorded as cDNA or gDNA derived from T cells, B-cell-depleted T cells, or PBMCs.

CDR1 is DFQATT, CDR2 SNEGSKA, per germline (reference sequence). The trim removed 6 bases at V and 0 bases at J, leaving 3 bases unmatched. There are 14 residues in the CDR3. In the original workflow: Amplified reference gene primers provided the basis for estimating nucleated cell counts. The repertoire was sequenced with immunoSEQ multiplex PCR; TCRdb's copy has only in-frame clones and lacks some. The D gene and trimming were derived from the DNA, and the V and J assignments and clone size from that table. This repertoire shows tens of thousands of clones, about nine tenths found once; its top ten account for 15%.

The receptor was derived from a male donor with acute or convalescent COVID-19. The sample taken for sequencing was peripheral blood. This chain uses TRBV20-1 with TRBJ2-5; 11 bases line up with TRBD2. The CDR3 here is CSASSGGDQETQYF. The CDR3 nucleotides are TGCAGTGCGAGTAGCGGGGGGGACCAAGAGACCCAGTACTTC.